This paragraph reports one T cell receptor beta chain. Data came from immunoSEQ multiplex PCR; TCRdb stores just in-frame clones and leaves some out. This repertoire shows 150,000 or so clones, 87% found once; its top ten account for approximately 4.3%. This record belongs to a study of blood T cell repertoires in COVID-19. Study information: Acute-phase and convalescent COVID-19 samples originated in the United States, Italy and Spain. Sample material is recorded as cDNA or gDNA derived from T cells, B-cell-depleted T cells, or PBMCs.

The V gene end was trimmed by 1 base and the J gene end by 5 bases; junction bases not matched to a gene: 8. This CDR3 comprises 15 residues. Germline CDR1 and CDR2: LGHDT and YNNKEL (reference sequence). All enrollees were roughly 18 to 100 years old and from fewer than 25 US areas. The clonotype was recovered from a woman between 35 and 50 years old who had been exposed to COVID-19. The chain uses TRBV3-1 (or the pseudogene TRBV3-2) and TRBJ2-7; 7 bases match TRBD1. Source material: PBMCs or T cells enriched from blood (not recorded which). CDR3 DNA sequence: TGTGCCAGCAGCCAAGTCCCACAGGGGATTGACGAGCAGTACTTC. It encodes CASSQVPQGIDEQYF.